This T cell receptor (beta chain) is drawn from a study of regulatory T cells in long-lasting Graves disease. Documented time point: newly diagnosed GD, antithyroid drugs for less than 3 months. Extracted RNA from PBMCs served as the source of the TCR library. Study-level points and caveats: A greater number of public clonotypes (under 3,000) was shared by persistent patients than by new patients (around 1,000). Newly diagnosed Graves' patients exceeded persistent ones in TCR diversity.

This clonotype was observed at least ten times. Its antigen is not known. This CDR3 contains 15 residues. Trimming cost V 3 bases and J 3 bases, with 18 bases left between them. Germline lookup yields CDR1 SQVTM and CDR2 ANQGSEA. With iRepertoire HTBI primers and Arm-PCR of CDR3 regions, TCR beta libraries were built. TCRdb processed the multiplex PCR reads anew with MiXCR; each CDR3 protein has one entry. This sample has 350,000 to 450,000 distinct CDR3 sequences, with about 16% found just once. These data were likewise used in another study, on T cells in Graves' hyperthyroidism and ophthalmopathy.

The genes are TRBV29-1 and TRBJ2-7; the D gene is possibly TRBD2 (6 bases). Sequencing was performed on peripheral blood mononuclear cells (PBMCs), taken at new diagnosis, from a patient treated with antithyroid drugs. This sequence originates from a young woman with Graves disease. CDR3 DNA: TGCAGCGTTGAGGGTCGCGCGGGGCCGAACTACGAGCAGTACTTC. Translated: CSVEGRAGPNYEQYF.